Below, 23 T cell receptor beta chains from the same sample are listed, as sequenced in a study of CD8 T cells in cerebrospinal fluid in Alzheimer's disease. TCRdb re-called the 10x single-cell sequencing reads, yielding one record per CDR3 amino acid sequence without DNA. In all, the sample yields about 1,500 distinct CDR3 sequences. The sequencing input was cerebrospinal fluid. The receptors were sampled from a human donor in good health.

By frequency, this clonotype registers medium-sized. The chain joins TRBV7-2 to TRBJ1-1; TCRdb's assignment of TRBD1 cannot be checked, as there is no DNA. This CDR3 region has 14 residues. CDR1 is SGHTA, CDR2 FQGNSA, per germline. The CDR3 loop reads CASSLVVRGSEAFF. The whole variable domain, filled in from reference TRBV7-2 and TRBJ1-1, reads GAGVSQSPSNKVTEKGKDVELRCDPISGHTALYWYRQSLGQGLEFLIYFQGNSAPDKSGLPSDRFSAERTGGSVSTLTIQRTQQEDSAVYLCASSLVVRGSEAFFGQGTRLTVV.

This clonotype is labeled medium-sized based on frequency. The chain has TRBV7-2 and TRBJ2-1; TCRdb calls TRBD1, which cannot be checked without DNA. Germline V lookup: CDR1 SGHTA, CDR2 FQGNSA. The CDR3 is 18 residues long. Here the CDR3 reads CASSLVFSGVTAYNEQFF.

Frequency places this clonotype as large (0.1 to 1%). J is TRBJ1-1 and V is TRBV7-2. The CDR3 length is 13 residues. Germline V gives CDR1 SGHTA, CDR2 FQGNSA. The CDR3 here is CASSSVERSEAFF.

This clonotype counts as medium-sized by frequency. This chain connects TRBV5-1 to TRBJ2-7; with no DNA, the TCRdb D assignment of TRBD1 cannot be verified. The CDR3 has 15 residues. The germline V gene has CDR1 SGHRS and CDR2 YFSETQ. CDR3 loop: CASSSTGGASYEQYF.

By frequency, this clonotype is medium-sized. The chain is built from TRBV5-1 and TRBJ2-7; checking the TCRdb D call of TRBD1 is not possible without DNA. The CDR3 is 15 residues long. Germline V gene data show CDR1 as SGHRS and CDR2 as YFSETQ. The CDR3 sequence is CASSLEPGVSYEQYF.

This clonotype ranks as medium-sized in terms of frequency. V gene TRBV12-3 or TRBV12-4 combines with J gene TRBJ2-5. The CDR3 extends over 14 amino acids. The CDR3 here is CASSAQRTGETQYF.

This clonotype is labeled medium-sized (0.01 to 0.1%) based on frequency. This chain links TRBV10-1 with TRBJ2-4. The CDR3 consists of 17 residues. The germline gives CDR1 WNHNN, CDR2 SYGVQD (reference sequence). CDR3: CASSLKSPEGFKNIQYF.

This clonotype is classed as medium-sized by frequency. The V and J genes are TRBV19 and TRBJ2-3; with no DNA, the TCRdb D assignment of TRBD1 cannot be verified. The CDR3 is 15 residues long. Germline CDR1 LNHDA, CDR2 SQIVND (reference sequence). CDR3 sequence reads: CASSASWAGENTQYF.

The chain combines TRBV19 with TRBJ2-7; TCRdb designates TRBD1, a call that cannot be tested without DNA. The length of the CDR3 is 14 residues. From germline, CDR1 is LNHDA and CDR2 SQIVND (reference sequence). CDR3 loop: CASSIGTGSYEQYF. The full variable domain, with the rest looked up from reference TRBV19 and TRBJ2-7, is DGGITQSPKYLFRKEGQNVTLSCEQNLNHDAMYWYRQDPGQGLRLIYYSQIVNDFQKGDIAEGYSVSREKKESFPLTVTSAQKNPTAFYLCASSIGTGSYEQYFGPGTRLTVT.

Frequency places this clonotype as medium-sized. CDR3 amino acids: CASSLAQGPYEQYF. The chain uses TRBV5-1 and TRBJ2-7; TCRdb lists TRBD1, though no DNA is available to test this call. The CDR3 totals 14 residues. The V gene's germline CDR1 is SGHRS and CDR2 YFSETQ. Full variable domain (outside the CDR3, taken from reference TRBV5-1 and TRBJ2-7): KAGVTQTPRYLIKTRGQQVTLSCSPISGHRSVSWYQQTPGQGLQFLFEYFSETQRNKGNFPGRFSGRQFSNSRSEMNVSTLELGDSALYLCASSLAQGPYEQYFGPGTRLTVT.

The V gene is TRBV6-2 or TRBV6-3, the J gene TRBJ1-2; the D gene TCRdb calls, TRBD1, cannot be checked with no DNA. Germline V gene lookup returns CDR1 MNHEY and CDR2 SVGEGT. The CDR3 has 14 amino acids. The CDR3 loop is CASSLPFPTYGYTF.

This clonotype registers medium-sized by frequency. The rearrangement links TRBV7-9 to TRBJ2-1; TCRdb returns TRBD2, unconfirmable since there is no DNA. Germline CDR1 SEHNR, CDR2 FQNEAQ (reference sequence). The CDR3 runs to 12 residues. This chain's CDR3 is CASSARENEQFF. Combining the CDR3 with reference TRBV7-9 and TRBJ2-1 gives the whole variable domain DTGVSQNPRHKITKRGQNVTFRCDPISEHNRLYWYRQTLGQGPEFLTYFQNEAQLEKSRLLSDRFSAERPKGSFSTLEIQRTEQGDSAMYLCASSARENEQFFGPGTRLTVL.

The chain links TRBV3-2 to TRBJ1-2; TCRdb selects TRBD1, and the lack of DNA leaves this call unchecked. TRBV3-2 is marked as a pseudogene. This CDR3 region has 17 residues. The CDR3 sequence is CASSQEPQSPIKYGYTF.

This clonotype is medium-sized (0.01 to 0.1%) by frequency. The chain employs TRBV7-8 and TRBJ1-1. This CDR3 has 11 amino acids. The germline V gene has CDR1 SGHVS and CDR2 FQNEAQ. CDR3: CASSLEREAFF.

Frequency places this clonotype as medium-sized. The chain links TRBV5-6 to TRBJ2-7; lacking DNA, the TRBD2 call made by TCRdb goes unchecked. This CDR3 is built from 14 residues. Looked up from germline, CDR1 is SGHDT and CDR2 is YYEEEE. CDR3 sequence: CASRSTSVVVEQYF.

By frequency, this clonotype is medium-sized. J is TRBJ2-3 and V is TRBV7-9; with no DNA, the TCRdb D assignment of TRBD1 cannot be verified. The CDR3 is made up of 14 amino acids. Germline CDR1 is SEHNR and CDR2 is FQNEAQ (reference sequence). The CDR3 sequence: CASSSGLAADTQYF.

This clonotype ranks as medium-sized (0.01 to 0.1%) in terms of frequency. The chain joins TRBV6-6 to TRBJ1-1; TCRdb lists TRBD1, though no DNA is available to test this call. The CDR3 length is 15 residues. Germline V CDR1 and CDR2: MNHNY, SVGAGI (reference sequence). The CDR3: CASSYTGTGPGGAFF.

J is TRBJ2-1 and V is TRBV9. The CDR3 sequence is 14 residues long. From germline, CDR1 is SGDLS and CDR2 YYNGEE. The CDR3 here is CASSPYDSYGEQFF.

By frequency, this clonotype is medium-sized. J is TRBJ1-1 and V is TRBV21-1; TCRdb selects TRBD1, and the lack of DNA leaves this call unchecked. TRBV21-1 is recorded as a pseudogene. The CDR3 covers 11 residues. CDR3 loop: CATQGGAEAFF.

Frequency places this clonotype as medium-sized. Here the CDR3 reads CASSLDPGAEAFF. This chain joins TRBV6-6 and TRBJ1-1; there is no DNA to check the TCRdb D call of TRBD1. The CDR3 totals 13 residues. Germline CDR1 and CDR2: MNHNY and SVGAGI (reference sequence).

This clonotype is called medium-sized (0.01 to 0.1%) based on its frequency. The chain carries TRBV24-1 and TRBJ2-7; TCRdb indicates TRBD1, and absent DNA this call remains unverified. Germline values: CDR1 KGHDR, CDR2 SFDVKD. There are 14 residues in the CDR3. CDR3 amino acids: CATSDRTGTYEQYF.

Frequency places this clonotype as medium-sized. The rearrangement joins TRBV12-3 or TRBV12-4 to TRBJ1-2. The CDR3 extends over 14 amino acids. CDR3 amino acids: CASSPRAGRYGYTF.

This clonotype is labeled large based on frequency. The gene calls are TRBV28 and TRBJ1-3. The CDR3 runs 16 residues. The germline gives CDR1 MDHEN, CDR2 SYDVKM. The CDR3 protein is CASSLRLGSSGNTIYF.